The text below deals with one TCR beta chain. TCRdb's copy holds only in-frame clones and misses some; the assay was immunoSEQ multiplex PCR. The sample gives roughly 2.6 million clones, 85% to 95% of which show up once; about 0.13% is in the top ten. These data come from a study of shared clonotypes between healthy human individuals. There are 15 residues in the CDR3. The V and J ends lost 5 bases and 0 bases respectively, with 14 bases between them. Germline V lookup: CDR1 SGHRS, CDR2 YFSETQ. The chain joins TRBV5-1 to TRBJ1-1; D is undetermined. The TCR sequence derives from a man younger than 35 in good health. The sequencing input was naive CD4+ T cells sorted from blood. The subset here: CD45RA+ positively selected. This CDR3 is CASSITSELNTEAFF. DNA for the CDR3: TGCGCCAGCAGTATCACGAGCGAGTTGAACACTGAAGCTTTCTTT.